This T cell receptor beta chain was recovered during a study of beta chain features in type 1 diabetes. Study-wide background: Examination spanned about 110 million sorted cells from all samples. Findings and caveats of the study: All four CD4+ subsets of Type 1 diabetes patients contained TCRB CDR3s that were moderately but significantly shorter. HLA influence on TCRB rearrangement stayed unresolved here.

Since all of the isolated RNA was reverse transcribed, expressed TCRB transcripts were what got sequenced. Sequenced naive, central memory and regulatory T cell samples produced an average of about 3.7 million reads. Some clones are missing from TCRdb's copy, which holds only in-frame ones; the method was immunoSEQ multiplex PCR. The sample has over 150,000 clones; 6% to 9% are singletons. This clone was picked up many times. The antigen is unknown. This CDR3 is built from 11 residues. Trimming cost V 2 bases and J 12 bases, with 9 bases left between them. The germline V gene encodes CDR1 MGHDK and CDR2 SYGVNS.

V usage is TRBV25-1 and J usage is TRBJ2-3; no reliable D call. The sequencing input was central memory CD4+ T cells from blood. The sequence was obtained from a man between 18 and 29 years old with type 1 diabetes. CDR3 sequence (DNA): TGTGCCAGCAGTGAAGCGCTTCTTCAGTATTTT. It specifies CASSEALLQYF.